The 10 T cell receptor beta chains in this list originate from one sample, sequenced in a study of T-cell memory formation after mild COVID-19. TCRdb analysed the 5' RACE reads with MiXCR anew, one entry per CDR3 protein. The sample consists of 400,000 to 500,000 distinct CDR3 sequences, about 20% of them appearing once. Material: PBMCs or a T cell subset sorted from them (not recorded which). The receptors here all came from an adult woman who had mild COVID-19 (a few samples of this study predate the infection). Cell type and time point are not known.

This clonotype was seen a few times. This chain uses TRBV15 with TRBJ2-4; 10 bases are a match to TRBD2. The CDR3 loop spans 17 amino acids. With V trimmed by 0 bases and J by 6 bases, 8 bases remained unmatched. Germline CDR1 and CDR2: LNHNV and YYDKDF (reference sequence). The CDR3 loop reads CATSRDRLAGAGNIQYF. In nucleotides, the CDR3 is TGTGCCACCAGCAGAGATCGTCTAGCGGGGGCCGGAAACATTCAGTACTTC. The whole variable domain, remainder taken from reference TRBV15 and TRBJ2-4, is DAMVIQNPRYQVTQFGKPVTLSCSQTLNHNVMYWYQQKSSQAPKLLFHYYDKDFNNEADTPDNFQSRRPNTSFCFLDIRSPGLGDTAMYLCATSRDRLAGAGNIQYFGAGTRLSVL.

This chain joins TRBV5-5 and TRBJ2-7, with TRBD1 identical over 9 bases. The CDR3 sequence is 17 residues long. Trimming cost V 3 bases and J 1 base; bases outside gene matches: 11. Germline lookup yields CDR1 SGHKS and CDR2 YYEKEE (reference sequence). For the CDR3, the DNA is TGTGCCAGCAGCTCGCCCCCCCGGACAGGGGTTTCCTACGAGCAGTACTTC. This gives the protein CASSSPPRTGVSYEQYF.

This clonotype occurred many times. The V and J genes are TRBV3-1 and TRBJ1-1; no reliable D call. Germline CDR1 LGHDT, CDR2 YNNKEL (reference sequence). CDR3 length: 13 residues. The V gene lost 1 base and the J gene lost 0 bases, with 3 bases spanning the gap. The CDR3 DNA reads TGTGCCAGCAGCCAAGTGGTGAACACTGAAGCTTTCTTT. Translation: CASSQVVNTEAFF.

The rearrangement uses TRBV19 and TRBJ2-1; possible D gene TRBD2, 5 bases. Between the trimmed V and J ends, which lost 3 bases and 2 bases, there was a span of 14 bases. The CDR3 totals 16 residues. Germline loops: CDR1 LNHDA, CDR2 SQIVND (reference sequence). CDR3 loop: CASSMEAGVTYNEQFF. The CDR3 nucleotides are TGTGCCAGTAGTATGGAGGCAGGTGTTACCTACAATGAGCAGTTCTTC. Supplemented by reference TRBV19 and TRBJ2-1, the full variable domain reads DGGITQSPKYLFRKEGQNVTLSCEQNLNHDAMYWYRQDPGQGLRLIYYSQIVNDFQKGDIAEGYSVSREKKESFPLTVTSAQKNPTAFYLCASSMEAGVTYNEQFFGPGTRLTVL.

The chain recombines TRBV7-2 with TRBJ1-2, with D perhaps matching TRBD1 (6 bases). The ends were cut back, 5 bases at V and 6 bases at J, with 22 bases in the middle. CDR3 length equals 16 residues. Germline CDR1 reads SGHTA; CDR2 reads FQGNSA. The CDR3 region has the DNA TGTGCCAGCAGCCAGACGGTCGGACAGCCCCGGGATGGCTACACCTTC. Translating it yields CASSQTVGQPRDGYTF.

This clonotype has only a few counts. Written as DNA, the CDR3 is TGCGCCAGCAGCCAAGAAGCGAGGACCAAAAACATTCAGTACTTC. Its protein product is CASSQEARTKNIQYF. V gene TRBV4-1 combines with J gene TRBJ2-4; D remains unclear. CDR1 is MGHRA, CDR2 YSYEKL, per germline. CDR3 size: 15 residues. V was cut by 0 bases and J by 2 bases, with 8 bases left in between.

The chain links TRBV7-2 to TRBJ2-5, with 9 bases identical to TRBD1. Trimming cost V 5 bases and J 5 bases; bases outside gene matches: 9. Per germline, CDR1 SGHTA and CDR2 FQGNSA. The CDR3 consists of 15 residues. For the CDR3, the DNA is TGTGCCAGCAGCCCCTGGACAGGGGCTGGGGAGACCCAGTACTTC. This gives the protein CASSPWTGAGETQYF.

This clonotype appeared a few times. The chain employs TRBV9 and TRBJ1-4; no definite D call. V was pared by 1 base and J by 4 bases, with 8 bases between. This CDR3 contains 14 residues. CDR1 and CDR2 (germline): SGDLS, YYNGEE. The DNA for the CDR3 is TGTGCCAGCAGCGTAAGCGGGGTTAATGAAAAACTGTTTTTT. Translated, it gives CASSVSGVNEKLFF.

This clonotype has just a few counts. The rearrangement uses TRBV4-1 and TRBJ2-3; 9 positions match TRBD2. Germline CDR1 and CDR2: MGHRA and YSYEKL. The CDR3 extends over 16 amino acids. V dropped 4 bases and J dropped 0; count of bases not matched to a gene: 5. Written as DNA, the CDR3 is TGCGCCAGCAGCCTTGCTAGCGGGGCAAGCACAGATACGCAGTATTTT. This gives the protein CASSLASGASTDTQYF.

This clonotype was seen repeatedly, ten times or more. This chain uses TRBV7-9 with TRBJ1-6; no definite D call. This CDR3 has 12 amino acids. Germline CDR1 is SEHNR and CDR2 is FQNEAQ (reference sequence). V lost 5 bases and J lost 5, with 4 bases in between. CDR3 bases: TGTGCCAGCAGCGCCGATAATTCACCCCTCCACTTT. Residues: CASSADNSPLHF. The variable domain in full, with the rest retrieved from reference TRBV7-9 and TRBJ1-6, is DTGVSQNPRHKITKRGQNVTFRCDPISEHNRLYWYRQTLGQGPEFLTYFQNEAQLEKSRLLSDRFSAERPKGSFSTLEIQRTEQGDSAMYLCASSADNSPLHFGNGTRLTVT.